One and the same sample provided the 10 T cell receptor beta chains below, sequenced in a study of blood T cell repertoires in COVID-19. The assay was immunoSEQ multiplex PCR, and TCRdb's table has in-frame clones only and misses some. The repertoire consists of under 250,000 clones, with about 83% occurring once and the leading ten covering 3.6%. The sequenced material came from PBMCs or T cells enriched from blood (not recorded which). The receptors originated from a woman aged 40 to 49 who had been exposed to COVID-19.

The chain has TRBV7-2 and TRBJ1-1, with TRBD1 as a possible D gene (6 bases). Germline V CDR1 and CDR2: SGHTA, FQGNSA. The length of the CDR3 is 14 residues. With 3 bases removed from V and 1 base from J, the gap between germline ends came to 9 bases. For the CDR3, the DNA is TGTGCCAGCAGCTTCCCCAGGGGGAACACTGAAGCTTTCTTT. This encodes CASSFPRGNTEAFF.

The gene calls are TRBV3-1 (or the pseudogene TRBV3-2) and TRBJ2-1; 7 bases align to TRBD2. The trim removed 7 bases at V and 4 bases at J, leaving 13 bases unmatched. Germline V gene sequence: CDR1 LGHDT, CDR2 YNNKEL (reference sequence). The CDR3 is 16 residues long. In DNA form, the CDR3 reads TGTGCCAGCACCCCAAGAGGCGGGGGTGGATACAATGAGCAGTTCTTC. Protein product: CASTPRGGGGYNEQFF.

The chain uses TRBV5-5 and TRBJ2-7; 9 nucleotides align to TRBD2. The V segment lost 0 bases and the J segment 4 bases; nucleotides outside the gene matches: 8. CDR1 and CDR2 from the germline V gene are SGHKS and YYEKEE (reference sequence). This CDR3 contains 16 residues. The CDR3 DNA follows: TGTGCCAGCAGCTTGGTGGCTAGCGGGGTGGCGTACGAGCAGTACTTC. It codes for CASSLVASGVAYEQYF.

This chain joins TRBV4-3 and TRBJ2-7; TRBD2 agrees at 8 bases. CDR3 size: 16 residues. V dropped 0 bases and J dropped 3; count of bases not matched to a gene: 7. Germline V lookup: CDR1 LGHNA, CDR2 YSLEER. CDR3 nucleotide sequence: TGCGCCAGCAGCCAAGATCGAACTAGCGGAAACTACGAGCAGTACTTC. It encodes CASSQDRTSGNYEQYF.

The CDR3 protein is CASSETRLYNEQFF. In DNA, the CDR3 is TGTGCCAGCAGTGAGACCAGGCTCTACAATGAGCAGTTCTTC. V gene TRBV6-1 combines with J gene TRBJ2-1; unclear D gene. The CDR3 consists of 14 residues. Germline V gene lookup returns CDR1 MNHNS and CDR2 SASEGT. Trimming removed 3 bases from V and 3 bases from J, with 9 bases in between.

The chain uses TRBV2 and TRBJ1-6, with D maybe TRBD1 (5 bases). Germline CDR1 and CDR2: SNHLY and FYNNEI. V lost 4 bases to trimming and J lost 7 bases, with 14 bases between them. This CDR3 has 15 residues. The CDR3 nucleotides read TGTGCCAGCAGTGTCACGGCGACAGCCAATTCACCCCTCCACTTT. This translates into CASSVTATANSPLHF.

This CDR3 is CASVINRQTLFSYEQYF. The DNA of the CDR3 is TGTGCCAGCGTCATAAACAGACAGACACTCTTTTCCTACGAGCAGTACTTC. V and J are TRBV2 and TRBJ2-7; possibly TRBD1 for D (5 bases). Germline CDR1 SNHLY, CDR2 FYNNEI. This CDR3 is 17 amino acids long. Deletions cut 8 bases from V and 1 base from J, with 24 bases between.

The V call is TRBV5-4, the J call TRBJ1-4; 9 bases are shared with TRBD1. V shed 4 bases and J 8 bases; nucleotides not matched to a gene: 9. CDR3 size: 15 residues. Germline V gives CDR1 SGHNT, CDR2 YYREEE (reference sequence). The CDR3 sequence: CASSTGQGKGEKLFF. The CDR3 DNA reads TGTGCCAGCAGCACTGGACAGGGGAAAGGAGAAAAACTGTTTTTT.

The rearrangement joins TRBV3-1 (or the pseudogene TRBV3-2) to TRBJ1-5; no definite D call. This CDR3 comprises 15 residues. CDR1 LGHDT and CDR2 YNNKEL come from the germline V gene (reference sequence). V was shortened by 0 bases and J by 6 bases, with 12 bases between the two germline ends. CDR3 DNA: TGTGCCAGCAGCCAAGAGGGGAGAGGGATTCAGCCCCAGCATTTT. Its protein product is CASSQEGRGIQPQHF.

The rearrangement uses TRBV7-9 and TRBJ1-4, with 11 bases matching TRBD1. CDR3 size: 17 residues. CDR1 and CDR2 from the germline V gene are SEHNR and FQNEAQ (reference sequence). V dropped 5 bases and J dropped 0; count of bases not matched to a gene: 5. The CDR3 DNA reads TGTGCCAGCAGCAATAGGGGACAGGGGGCAACTAATGAAAAACTGTTTTTT. Amino acid sequence: CASSNRGQGATNEKLFF.